This TCR beta chain comes out of a study of blood T cell repertoires in COVID-19. This clone was counted a single time. The germline gives CDR1 SEHNR, CDR2 FQNEAQ (reference sequence). The V and J ends lost 6 bases and 0 bases respectively, with 12 bases between them. There are 14 residues in the CDR3. Some clones are missing from TCRdb's copy, which holds only in-frame ones; the method was immunoSEQ multiplex PCR. Among 150,000 or so clones listed, approximately 75% were seen once. The receptor comes from a human donor in a cohort sampled during active COVID-19. The rearrangement joins TRBV7-9 to TRBJ2-7; tentative D call: TRBD2 (6 bases). Sequences were obtained from peripheral blood. The CDR3 sequence is CASRPEGLSYEQYF. The CDR3 DNA follows: TGTGCCAGCAGACCAGAGGGACTCTCCTACGAGCAGTACTTC.